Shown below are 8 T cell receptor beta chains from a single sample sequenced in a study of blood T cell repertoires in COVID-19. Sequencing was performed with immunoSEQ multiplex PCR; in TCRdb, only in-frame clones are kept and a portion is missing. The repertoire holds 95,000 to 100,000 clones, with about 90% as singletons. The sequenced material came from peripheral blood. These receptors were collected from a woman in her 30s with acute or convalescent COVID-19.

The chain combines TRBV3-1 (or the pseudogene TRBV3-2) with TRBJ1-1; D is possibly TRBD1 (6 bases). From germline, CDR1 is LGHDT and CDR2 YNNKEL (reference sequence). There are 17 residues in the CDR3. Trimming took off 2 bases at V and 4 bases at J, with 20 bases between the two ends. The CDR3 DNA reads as TGTGCCAGCAGCCAACACTTGACAGGCGCGTTAAGCACTGAAGCTTTCTTT. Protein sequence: CASSQHLTGALSTEAFF.

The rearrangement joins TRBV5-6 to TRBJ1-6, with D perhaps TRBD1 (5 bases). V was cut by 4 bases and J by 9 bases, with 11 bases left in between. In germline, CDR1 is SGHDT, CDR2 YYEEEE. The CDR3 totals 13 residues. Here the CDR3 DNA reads TGTGCCAGCAGCAAACGACAGCTTTCACCCCTCCACTTT. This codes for CASSKRQLSPLHF.

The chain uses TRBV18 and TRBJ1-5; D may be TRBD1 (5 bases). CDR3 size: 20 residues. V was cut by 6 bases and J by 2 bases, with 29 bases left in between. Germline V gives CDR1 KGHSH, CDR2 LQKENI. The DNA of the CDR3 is TGTGCCAGCTCTACACTCGCGGGACTTAAGGTGGATTATTGCAATCAGCCCCAGCATTTT. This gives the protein CASSTLAGLKVDYCNQPQHF.

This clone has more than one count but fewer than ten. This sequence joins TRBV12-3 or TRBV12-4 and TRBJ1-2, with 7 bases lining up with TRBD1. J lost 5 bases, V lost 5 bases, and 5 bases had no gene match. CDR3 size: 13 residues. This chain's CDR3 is CASSPDRVYGYTF. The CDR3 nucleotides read TGTGCCAGCAGTCCCGACAGGGTTTATGGCTACACCTTC.

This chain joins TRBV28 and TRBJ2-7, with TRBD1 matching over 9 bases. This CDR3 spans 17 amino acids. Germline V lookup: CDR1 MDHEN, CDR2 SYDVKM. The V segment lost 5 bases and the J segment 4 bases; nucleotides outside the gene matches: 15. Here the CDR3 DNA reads TGTGCCAGCAGTCCCTACCCTAGGACAGGGGTGGGGTACGAGCAGTACTTC. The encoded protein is CASSPYPRTGVGYEQYF.

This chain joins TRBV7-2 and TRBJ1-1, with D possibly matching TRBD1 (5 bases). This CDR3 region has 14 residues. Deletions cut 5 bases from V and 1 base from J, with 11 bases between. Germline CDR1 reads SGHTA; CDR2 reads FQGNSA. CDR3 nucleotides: TGTGCCAGCAGCAAATTCGGGGGGAACACTGAAGCTTTCTTT. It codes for CASSKFGGNTEAFF.

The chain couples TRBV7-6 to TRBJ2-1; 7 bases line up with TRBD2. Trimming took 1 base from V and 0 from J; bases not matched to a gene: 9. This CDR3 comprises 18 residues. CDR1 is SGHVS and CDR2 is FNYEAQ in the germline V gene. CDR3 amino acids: CASSLGAGGSSSYNEQFF. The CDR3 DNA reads TGTGCCAGCAGCTTAGGGGCCGGGGGGTCGAGCTCCTACAATGAGCAGTTCTTC.

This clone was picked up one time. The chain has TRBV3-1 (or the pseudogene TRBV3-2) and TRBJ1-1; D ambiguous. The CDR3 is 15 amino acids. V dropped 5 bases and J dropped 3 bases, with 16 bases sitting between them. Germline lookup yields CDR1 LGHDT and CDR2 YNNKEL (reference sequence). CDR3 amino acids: CASSANPVGDTEAFF. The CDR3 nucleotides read TGTGCCAGCAGCGCAAACCCCGTCGGGGACACTGAAGCTTTCTTT.